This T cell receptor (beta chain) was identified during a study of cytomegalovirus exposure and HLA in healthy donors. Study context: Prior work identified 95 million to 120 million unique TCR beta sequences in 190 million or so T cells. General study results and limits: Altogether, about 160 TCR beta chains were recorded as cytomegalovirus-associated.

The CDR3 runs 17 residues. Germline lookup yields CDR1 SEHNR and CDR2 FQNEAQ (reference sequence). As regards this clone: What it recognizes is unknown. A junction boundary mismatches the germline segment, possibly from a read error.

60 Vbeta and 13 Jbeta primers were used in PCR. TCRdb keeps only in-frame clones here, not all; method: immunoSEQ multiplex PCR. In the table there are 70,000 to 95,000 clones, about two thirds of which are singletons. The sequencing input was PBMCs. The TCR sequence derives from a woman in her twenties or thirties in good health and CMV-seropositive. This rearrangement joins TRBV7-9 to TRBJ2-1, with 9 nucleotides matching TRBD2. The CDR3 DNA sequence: TGTTCCAGCAGCCATATACCCGCTGCGGGGGGGCTGGATGAGCAGTTCTTC. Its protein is CSSSHIPAAGGLDEQFF. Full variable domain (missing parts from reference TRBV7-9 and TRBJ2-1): DTGVSQNPRHKITKRGQNVTFRCDPISEHNRLYWYRQTLGQGPEFLTYFQNEAQLEKSRLLSDRFSAERPKGSFSTLEIQRTEQGDSAMYLCSSSHIPAAGGLDEQFFGPGTRLTVL.